This T cell receptor beta chain was sequenced during a study of response to subunit inactivated influenza vaccine. MiXCR, applied by TCRdb to the RT-PCR reads, yields one record per CDR3 protein. The sample includes over 400,000 distinct CDR3 sequences, 13% of them seen just once. CDR1 SQVTM and CDR2 ANQGSEA come from the germline V gene. V lost 5 bases to trimming and J lost 2 bases; unmatched junction nucleotides: 6. The CDR3 is 14 residues long. This specimen consisted of PBMCs from blood, obtained more than 35 days after vaccination. This chain joins TRBV29-1 and TRBJ2-3, with 8 bases that match TRBD1. The clonotype was recovered from a man aged 50-59 years who received an inactivated influenza vaccine. The DNA of the CDR3 is TGCAGCGTTTCCAGGGGGCGGGCCACAGATACGCAGTATTTT. Translated: CSVSRGRATDTQYF.